The clone carrying this T cell receptor beta chain has a single count. This CDR3 has 17 residues. The V end lost 6 bases, the J end lost 0 bases, and 15 bases lay between the germline ends. The germline CDR1 and CDR2 sequences are KGHSH and LQKENI. Original processing notes: The assay estimated nucleated cells by amplifying reference gene primers. Profiling relied on immunoSEQ multiplex PCR, and the TCRdb table lists in-frame clones only, not all of them. Clone size and the V and J calls come from that table; the DNA yielded D and trimming. The sample includes around 250,000 clones, 65% to 85% of them seen just once. This specimen comes from a study of blood T cell repertoires in COVID-19.

Sequenced material: peripheral blood. The rearrangement uses TRBV18 and TRBJ1-6, with D maybe TRBD1 (6 bases). This TCR came from a man aged 50 to 60 with active or convalescent COVID-19. Here the CDR3 reads CASSSSRGGSYNSPLHF. CDR3 bases: TGTGCCAGCTCCTCGTCCAGGGGCGGCTCCTATAATTCACCCCTCCACTTT.